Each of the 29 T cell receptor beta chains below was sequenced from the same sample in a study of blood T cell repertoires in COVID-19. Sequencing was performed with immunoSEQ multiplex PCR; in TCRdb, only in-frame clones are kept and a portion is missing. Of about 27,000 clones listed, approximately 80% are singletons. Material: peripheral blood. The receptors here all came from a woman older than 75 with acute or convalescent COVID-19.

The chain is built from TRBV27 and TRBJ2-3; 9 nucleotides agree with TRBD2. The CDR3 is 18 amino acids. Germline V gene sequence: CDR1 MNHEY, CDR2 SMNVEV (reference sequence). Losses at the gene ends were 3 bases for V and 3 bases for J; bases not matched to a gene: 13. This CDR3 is CASSLGGRIAGVTDTQYF. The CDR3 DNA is TGTGCCAGCAGTTTGGGGGGGCGTATAGCGGGAGTAACAGATACGCAGTATTTT.

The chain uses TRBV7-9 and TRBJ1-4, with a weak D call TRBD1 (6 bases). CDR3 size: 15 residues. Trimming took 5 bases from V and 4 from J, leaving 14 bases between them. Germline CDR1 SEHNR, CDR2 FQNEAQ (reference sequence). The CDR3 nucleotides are TGTGCCAGCAGCCACCAGCAGGGGTATAATGAAAAACTGTTTTTT. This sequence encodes CASSHQQGYNEKLFF. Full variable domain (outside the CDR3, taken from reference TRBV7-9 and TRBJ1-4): DTGVSQNPRHKITKRGQNVTFRCDPISEHNRLYWYRQTLGQGPEFLTYFQNEAQLEKSRLLSDRFSAERPKGSFSTLEIQRTEQGDSAMYLCASSHQQGYNEKLFFGSGTQLSVL.

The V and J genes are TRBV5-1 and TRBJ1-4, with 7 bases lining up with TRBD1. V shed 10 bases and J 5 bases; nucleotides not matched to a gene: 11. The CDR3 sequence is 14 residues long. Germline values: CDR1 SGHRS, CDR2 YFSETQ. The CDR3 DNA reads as TGCGCCTCTAAAATCGGGACAGTGAATGAAAAACTGTTTTTT. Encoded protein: CASKIGTVNEKLFF.

CDR3 bases: TGTGCCAGCTCACTTCGGACAGGGGGAAGCACAGATACGCAGTATTTT. Encoded protein: CASSLRTGGSTDTQYF. The chain links TRBV18 to TRBJ2-3, with TRBD1 matching over 10 bases. V was pared by 4 bases and J by 0 bases, with 4 bases of the junction left unmatched. CDR1 is KGHSH, CDR2 LQKENI, per germline. There are 16 residues in the CDR3.

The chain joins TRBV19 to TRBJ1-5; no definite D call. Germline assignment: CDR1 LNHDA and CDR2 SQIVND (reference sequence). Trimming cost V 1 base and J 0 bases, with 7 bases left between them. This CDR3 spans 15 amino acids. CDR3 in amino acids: CASSIAHLSNQPQHF. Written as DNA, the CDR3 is TGTGCCAGTAGTATAGCACACCTTAGCAATCAGCCCCAGCATTTT.

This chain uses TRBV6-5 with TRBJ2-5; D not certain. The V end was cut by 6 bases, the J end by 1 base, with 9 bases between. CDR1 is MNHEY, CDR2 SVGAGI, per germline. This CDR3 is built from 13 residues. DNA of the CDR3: TGTGCCAGCAGCCACGGAGTCCAAGAGACCCAGTACTTC. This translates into CASSHGVQETQYF.

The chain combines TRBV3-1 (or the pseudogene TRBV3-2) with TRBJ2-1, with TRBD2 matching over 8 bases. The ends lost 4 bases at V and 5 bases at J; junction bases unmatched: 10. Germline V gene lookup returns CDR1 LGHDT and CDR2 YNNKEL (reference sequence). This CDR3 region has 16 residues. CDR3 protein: CASSRGLANTNNEQFF. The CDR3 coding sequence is TGTGCCAGCAGCCGCGGACTAGCTAATACCAACAATGAGCAGTTCTTC.

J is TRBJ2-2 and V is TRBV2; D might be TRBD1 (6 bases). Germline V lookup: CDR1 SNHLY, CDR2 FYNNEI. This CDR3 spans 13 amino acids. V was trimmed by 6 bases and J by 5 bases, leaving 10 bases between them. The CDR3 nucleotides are TGTGCCAGCAGCTTTAGGGGGACCGGGGAGCTGTTTTTT. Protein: CASSFRGTGELFF.

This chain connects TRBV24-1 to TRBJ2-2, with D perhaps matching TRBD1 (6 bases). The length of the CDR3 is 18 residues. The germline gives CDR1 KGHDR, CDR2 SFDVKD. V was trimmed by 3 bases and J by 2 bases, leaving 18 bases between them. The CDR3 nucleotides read TGTGCCACCAGTGATCCGGGCCTAAAAGGGGGAAACACCGGGGAGCTGTTTTTT. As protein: CATSDPGLKGGNTGELFF.

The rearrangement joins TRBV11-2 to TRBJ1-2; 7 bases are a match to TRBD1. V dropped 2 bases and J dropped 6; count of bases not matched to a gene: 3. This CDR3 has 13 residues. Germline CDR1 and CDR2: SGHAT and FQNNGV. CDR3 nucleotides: TGTGCCAGCAGCTTAAGACAGGGTAATGGCTACACCTTC. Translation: CASSLRQGNGYTF. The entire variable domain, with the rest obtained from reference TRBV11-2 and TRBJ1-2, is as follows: EAGVAQSPRYKIIEKRQSVAFWCNPISGHATLYWYQQILGQGPKLLIQFQNNGVVDDSQLPKDRFSAERLKGVDSTLKIQPAKLEDSAVYLCASSLRQGNGYTFGSGTRLTVV.

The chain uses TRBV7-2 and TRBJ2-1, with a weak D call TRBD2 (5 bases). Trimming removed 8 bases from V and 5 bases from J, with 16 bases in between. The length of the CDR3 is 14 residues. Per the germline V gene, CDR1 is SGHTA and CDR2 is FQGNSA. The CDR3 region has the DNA TGTGCCAGCGTCAAACGGGAATGGGACAATGAGCAGTTCTTC. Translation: CASVKREWDNEQFF.

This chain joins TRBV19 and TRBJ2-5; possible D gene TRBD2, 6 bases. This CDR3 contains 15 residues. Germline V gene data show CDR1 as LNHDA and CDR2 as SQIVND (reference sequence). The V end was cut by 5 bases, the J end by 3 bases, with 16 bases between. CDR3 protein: CASSPKRGLKETQYF. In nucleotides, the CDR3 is TGTGCCAGTAGTCCCAAACGGGGGTTAAAAGAGACCCAGTACTTC. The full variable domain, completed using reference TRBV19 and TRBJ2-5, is DGGITQSPKYLFRKEGQNVTLSCEQNLNHDAMYWYRQDPGQGLRLIYYSQIVNDFQKGDIAEGYSVSREKKESFPLTVTSAQKNPTAFYLCASSPKRGLKETQYFGPGTRLLVL.

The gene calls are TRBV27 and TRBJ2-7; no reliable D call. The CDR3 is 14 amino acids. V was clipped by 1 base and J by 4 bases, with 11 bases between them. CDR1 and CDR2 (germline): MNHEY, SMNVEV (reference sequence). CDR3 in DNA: TGTGCCAGCAGTTTATGGTCTAGAAGTTACGAGCAGTACTTC. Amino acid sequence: CASSLWSRSYEQYF.

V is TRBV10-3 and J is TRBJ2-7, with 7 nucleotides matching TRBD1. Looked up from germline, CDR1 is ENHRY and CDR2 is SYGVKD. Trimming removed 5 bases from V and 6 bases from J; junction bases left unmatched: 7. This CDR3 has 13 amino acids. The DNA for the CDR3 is TGTGCCATCAGTCGGTCCCAGGGGGTCGAGCAGTACTTC. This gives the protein CAISRSQGVEQYF.

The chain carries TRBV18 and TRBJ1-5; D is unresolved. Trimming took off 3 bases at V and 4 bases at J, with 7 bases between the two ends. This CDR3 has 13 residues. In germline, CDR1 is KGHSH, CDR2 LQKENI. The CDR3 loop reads CASSPTDNQPQHF. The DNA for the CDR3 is TGTGCCAGCTCACCCACAGATAATCAGCCCCAGCATTTT.

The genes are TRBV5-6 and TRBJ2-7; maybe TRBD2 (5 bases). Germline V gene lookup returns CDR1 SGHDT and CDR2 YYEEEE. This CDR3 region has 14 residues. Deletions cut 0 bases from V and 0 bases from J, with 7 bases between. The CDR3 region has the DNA TGTGCCAGCAGCTTGGCGGGGAGCTCCTACGAGCAGTACTTC. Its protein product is CASSLAGSSYEQYF.

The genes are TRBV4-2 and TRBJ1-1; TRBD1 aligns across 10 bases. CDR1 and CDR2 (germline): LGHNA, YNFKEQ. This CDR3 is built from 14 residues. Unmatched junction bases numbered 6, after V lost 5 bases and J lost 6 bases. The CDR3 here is CASSVEDRGAEAFF. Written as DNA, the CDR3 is TGTGCCAGCAGCGTTGAGGACAGGGGGGCTGAAGCTTTCTTT.

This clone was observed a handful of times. The CDR3 protein is CASHGGPGRGDTEAFF. The CDR3 nucleotides read TGTGCCAGCCACGGTGGACCGGGCCGGGGGGACACTGAAGCTTTCTTT. The chain recombines TRBV7-9 with TRBJ1-1; a weak D match, TRBD1 (5 bases). The V gene lost 8 bases and the J gene lost 3 bases, with 22 bases spanning the gap. Per the germline V gene, CDR1 is SEHNR and CDR2 is FQNEAQ (reference sequence). The CDR3 length is 16 residues.

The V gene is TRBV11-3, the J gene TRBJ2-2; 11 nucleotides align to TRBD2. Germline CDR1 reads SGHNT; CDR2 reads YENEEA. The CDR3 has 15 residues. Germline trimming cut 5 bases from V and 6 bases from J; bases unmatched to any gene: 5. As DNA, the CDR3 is TGTGCCAGCAGCCGGGGGACTAGCGGTTCCGGGGAGCTGTTTTTT. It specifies CASSRGTSGSGELFF.

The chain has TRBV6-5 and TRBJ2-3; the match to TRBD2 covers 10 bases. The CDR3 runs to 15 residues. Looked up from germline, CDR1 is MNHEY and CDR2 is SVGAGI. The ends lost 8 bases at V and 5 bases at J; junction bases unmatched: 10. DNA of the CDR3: TGTGCCAGCGGAGAACTAGCGGGAATAGGAGATACGCAGTATTTT. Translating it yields CASGELAGIGDTQYF.

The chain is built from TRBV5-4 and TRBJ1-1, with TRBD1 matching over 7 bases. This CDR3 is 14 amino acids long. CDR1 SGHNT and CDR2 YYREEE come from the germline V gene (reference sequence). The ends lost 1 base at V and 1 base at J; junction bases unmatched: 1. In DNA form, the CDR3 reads TGTGCCAGCAGCTTGAACAGGGGGAACACTGAAGCTTTCTTT. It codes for CASSLNRGNTEAFF.

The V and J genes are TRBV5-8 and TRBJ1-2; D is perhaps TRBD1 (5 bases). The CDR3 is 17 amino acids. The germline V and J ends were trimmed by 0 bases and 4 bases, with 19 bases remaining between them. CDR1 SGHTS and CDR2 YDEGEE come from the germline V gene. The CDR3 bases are TGTGCCAGCAGCTTGGCCTATCGGGGGTTGGATCGCTATGGCTACACCTTC. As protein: CASSLAYRGLDRYGYTF. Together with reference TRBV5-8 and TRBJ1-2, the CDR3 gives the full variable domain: EAGVTQSPTHLIKTRGQQATLRCSPISGHTSVYWYQQALGLGLQFLLWYDEGEERNRGNFPPRFSGRQFPNYSSELNVNALELEDSALYLCASSLAYRGLDRYGYTFGSGTRLTVV.

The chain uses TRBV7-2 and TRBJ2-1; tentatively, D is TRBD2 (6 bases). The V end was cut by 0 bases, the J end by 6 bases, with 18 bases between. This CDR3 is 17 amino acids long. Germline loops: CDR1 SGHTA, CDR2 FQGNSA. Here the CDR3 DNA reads TGTGCCAGCAGCTTAGCCCTGACGCGACGGCGGGGCAATGAGCAGTTCTTC. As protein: CASSLALTRRRGNEQFF.

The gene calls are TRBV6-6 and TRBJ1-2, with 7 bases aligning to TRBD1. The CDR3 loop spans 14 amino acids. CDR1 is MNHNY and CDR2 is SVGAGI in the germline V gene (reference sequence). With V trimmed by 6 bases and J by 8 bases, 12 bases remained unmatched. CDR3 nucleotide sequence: TGTGCCAGCAGCGCCCAGGGACAGATGGGGGGCTACACCTTC. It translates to CASSAQGQMGGYTF.

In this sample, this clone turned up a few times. CDR3 coding DNA: TGTGCTCTCGGTCAGAGGGAGTCGCGGGGCACCGGGGAGCTGTTTTTT. It codes for CALGQRESRGTGELFF. This chain uses TRBV10-3 with TRBJ2-2; a weak D match, TRBD2 (6 bases). Germline values: CDR1 ENHRY, CDR2 SYGVKD. The CDR3 is 16 residues long.

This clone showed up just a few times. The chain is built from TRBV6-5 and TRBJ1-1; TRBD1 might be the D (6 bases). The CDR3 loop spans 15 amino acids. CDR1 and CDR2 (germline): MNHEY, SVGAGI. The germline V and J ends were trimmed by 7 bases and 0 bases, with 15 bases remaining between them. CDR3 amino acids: CASKGEGLMNTEAFF. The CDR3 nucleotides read TGTGCCAGCAAGGGGGAGGGACTGATGAACACTGAAGCTTTCTTT.

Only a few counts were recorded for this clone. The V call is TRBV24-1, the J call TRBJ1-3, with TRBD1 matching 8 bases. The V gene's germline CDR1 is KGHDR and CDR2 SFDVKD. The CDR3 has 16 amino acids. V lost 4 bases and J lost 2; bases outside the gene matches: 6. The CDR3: CATSDSTGGTGNTIYF. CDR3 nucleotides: TGTGCCACCAGTGACTCTACAGGGGGGACTGGAAACACCATATATTTT.

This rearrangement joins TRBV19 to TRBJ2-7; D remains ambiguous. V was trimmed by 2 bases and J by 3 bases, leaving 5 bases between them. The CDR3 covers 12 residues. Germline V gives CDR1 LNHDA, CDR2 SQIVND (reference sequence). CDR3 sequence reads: CASSIHGYEQYF. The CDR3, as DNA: TGTGCCAGTAGTATACACGGCTACGAGCAGTACTTC.

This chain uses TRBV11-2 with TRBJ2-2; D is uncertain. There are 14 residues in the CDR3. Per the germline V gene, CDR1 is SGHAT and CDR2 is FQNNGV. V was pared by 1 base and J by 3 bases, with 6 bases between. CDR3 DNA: TGTGCCAGCAGCTTAGGTTGGCACACCGGGGAGCTGTTTTTT. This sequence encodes CASSLGWHTGELFF. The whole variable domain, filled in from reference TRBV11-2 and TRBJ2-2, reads EAGVAQSPRYKIIEKRQSVAFWCNPISGHATLYWYQQILGQGPKLLIQFQNNGVVDDSQLPKDRFSAERLKGVDSTLKIQPAKLEDSAVYLCASSLGWHTGELFFGEGSRLTVL.